This is a list of T cell receptor beta chains from one sample in a study of blood T cell repertoires in COVID-19. Sequencing was performed with immunoSEQ multiplex PCR; in TCRdb, only in-frame clones are kept and a portion is missing. The data show 110,000 or so clones, roughly 82% seen once. The sequencing sample was made of peripheral blood. The receptors were sampled from a woman between 40 and 55 years old with acute or convalescent COVID-19. The CDR3 runs from the conserved cysteine through the conserved F or W. A D gene is named only where the DNA matches it firmly. Clone size is shown for a subset of rows, as once, few, many or a class of expanded clone.

v_call	clone_size	d_call	j_call	cdr3_aa	cdr3_nt
TRBV7-8	once	TRBD2	TRBJ2-1	CASSPDRLAGGPNEQFF	TGTGCCAGCAGCCCGGACCGACTAGCGGGGGGGCCGAATGAGCAGTTCTTC
TRBV6-2/TRBV6-3	.	.	TRBJ1-3	CASSWGTGNTIYF	TGTGCCAGCAGTTGGGGCACTGGAAACACCATATATTTT
TRBV11-2	.	.	TRBJ2-2	CASSPNRVAVNTGELFF	TGTGCCAGCAGCCCCAACCGGGTAGCGGTGAACACCGGGGAGCTGTTTTTT
TRBV7-9	.	.	TRBJ1-3	CASSLIRQGNTIYF	TGTGCCAGCAGCTTAATCAGGCAAGGAAACACCATATATTTT
TRBV28	.	TRBD1	TRBJ1-1	CASSLGGQPLNTEAFF	TGTGCCAGCAGTTTAGGGGGACAGCCATTGAACACTGAAGCTTTCTTT
TRBV28	.	TRBD1	TRBJ2-7	CASRSGTGAYEQYF	TGTGCCAGCAGGTCCGGGACAGGGGCCTACGAGCAGTACTTC
TRBV27	.	.	TRBJ1-6	CASGNNSPLHF	TGTGCCAGCGGCAATAATTCACCCCTCCACTTT
TRBV29-1	.	.	TRBJ2-7	CSVKDSMLSYEQYF	TGCAGCGTCAAGGACAGTATGCTTTCCTACGAGCAGTACTTC
TRBV5-6	.	.	TRBJ1-3	CASSLRSSGNTIYF	TGTGCCAGCAGCTTACGGAGCTCTGGAAACACCATATATTTT
TRBV24-1	once	.	TRBJ1-5	CATSDRREDQPQHF	TGTGCCACCAGTGACCGCAGGGAAGATCAGCCCCAGCATTTT
TRBV19	.	TRBD1	TRBJ2-7	CASSIGWRDRPEQYF	TGTGCCAGTAGTATTGGCTGGCGGGACAGGCCTGAGCAGTACTTC
TRBV5-1	.	.	TRBJ1-1	CASSLASNTEAFF	TGCGCCAGCAGCTTGGCAAGCAACACTGAAGCTTTCTTT
TRBV30	.	TRBD1	TRBJ1-1	CAWSPRQGRRDTEAFF	TGTGCCTGGAGTCCTCGACAGGGAAGAAGGGACACTGAAGCTTTCTTT
TRBV6-5	once	TRBD1	TRBJ2-7	CASQMDRAGEQYF	TGTGCCAGCCAAATGGACAGGGCAGGAGAGCAGTACTTC
TRBV7-2	.	TRBD2	TRBJ2-3	CASSLATSGGSTDTQYF	TGTGCCAGCAGCTTAGCGACCAGCGGGGGAAGCACAGATACGCAGTATTTT
TRBV29-1	.	.	TRBJ1-1	CSVVTGFEAFF	TGCAGCGTTGTAACAGGGTTTGAAGCTTTCTTT
TRBV21-1	.	.	TRBJ2-1	CASTIGGGTDSMGNEQFF	TGTGCCAGCACCATCGGGGGGGGGACAGACTCAATGGGCAATGAGCAGTTCTTC
TRBV5-1	.	.	TRBJ1-2	CASTSAGDRGYTF	TGCGCCAGCACATCGGCGGGCGATCGGGGCTACACCTTC
TRBV25-1	.	.	TRBJ1-2	CASKPQGLGGYTF	TGTGCCAGCAAGCCACAGGGCCTCGGGGGCTACACCTTC
TRBV30	once	.	TRBJ1-1	CAWSVVRPRSTEAFF	TGTGCCTGGAGTGTAGTGCGGCCTCGGAGCACTGAAGCTTTCTTT
TRBV5-1	once	TRBD1	TRBJ1-1	CASSFMGQGNTEAFF	TGCGCCAGCAGCTTTATGGGACAGGGAAACACTGAAGCTTTCTTT
TRBV6-5	.	.	TRBJ1-5	CASSYSPGYNQPQHF	TGTGCCAGCAGTTACTCCCCAGGGTACAATCAGCCCCAGCATTTT
TRBV11-1	.	TRBD1	TRBJ1-3	CASSLTGSTGNTIYF	TGTGCCAGCAGCTTGACAGGGAGTACTGGAAACACCATATATTTT
TRBV5-1	.	TRBD1	TRBJ1-2	CASSLDLGTVRGYTF	TGCGCCAGCAGCTTGGACCTAGGGACAGTTAGAGGCTACACCTTC
TRBV6-2/TRBV6-3	.	TRBD1	TRBJ1-2	CAISPQGAGVDYGYTF	TGTGCCATCAGCCCACAGGGGGCAGGAGTCGACTATGGCTACACCTTC
TRBV11-2	.	TRBD2	TRBJ2-7	CASSLVAGDHYEQYF	TGTGCCAGCAGCTTAGTAGCGGGTGATCACTACGAGCAGTACTTC
TRBV28	few	TRBD2	TRBJ2-7	CASSSPSGSSYEQYF	TGTGCCAGCAGTTCCCCTAGCGGGAGCTCCTACGAGCAGTACTTC
TRBV4-3	.	TRBD2	TRBJ2-2	CASSQDWGGGELFF	TGCGCCAGCAGCCAAGATTGGGGGGGCGGGGAGCTGTTTTTT
TRBV6-6	.	TRBD1	TRBJ1-5	CASSRDSDRESNQPQHF	TGTGCCAGCAGCCGAGATTCGGACAGGGAAAGCAATCAGCCCCAGCATTTT
TRBV24-1	once	.	TRBJ1-2	CATSDAGRTYGYTF	TGTGCCACCAGTGATGCGGGACGAACTTACGGCTACACCTTC
TRBV5-6	.	.	TRBJ1-2	CASSLGPGEAYGYTF	TGTGCCAGCAGCTTGGGACCCGGGGAGGCATATGGCTACACCTTC
TRBV6-5	.	TRBD1	TRBJ1-3	CASSPGQISGNTIYF	TGTGCCAGCAGCCCGGGACAGATCTCTGGAAACACCATATATTTT
TRBV12-5	.	TRBD1	TRBJ1-1	CASGQQGAPFNTEAFF	TGTGCTAGTGGGCAACAGGGGGCGCCCTTCAACACTGAAGCTTTCTTT
TRBV5-1	.	.	TRBJ1-1	CASSFQGGGTEAFF	TGCGCCAGCAGCTTCCAGGGCGGGGGCACTGAAGCTTTCTTT
TRBV2	.	.	TRBJ2-7	CASSAHSEQYF	TGTGCCAGCAGTGCACACAGCGAGCAGTACTTC
TRBV27	.	.	TRBJ1-1	CASSLDGEAEAFF	TGTGCCAGCAGTTTGGATGGGGAGGCTGAAGCTTTCTTT
TRBV7-2	.	.	TRBJ2-3	CASSLDGGVGGDTQYF	TGTGCCAGCAGCTTAGATGGCGGGGTCGGTGGGGATACGCAGTATTTT
TRBV27	.	.	TRBJ2-5	CASSFSANLAQYF	TGTGCCAGCAGTTTTTCCGCCAACTTAGCCCAGTACTTC
TRBV20-1	.	.	TRBJ2-7	CSARYGYEQYF	TGCAGTGCTAGATACGGTTACGAGCAGTACTTC
TRBV6-1	few	.	TRBJ2-1	CASSEAPLLYNEQFF	TGTGCCAGCAGTGAAGCCCCCCTTCTGTACAATGAGCAGTTCTTC
TRBV9	.	TRBD1	TRBJ2-3	CASSATGGMGTDTQYF	TGTGCCAGCAGCGCGACAGGGGGAATGGGGACAGATACGCAGTATTTT
TRBV3-1/TRBV3-2	few	.	TRBJ1-6	CASSPGQGNSPLHF	TGTGCCAGCAGCCCGGGACAAGGCAATTCACCCCTCCACTTT
TRBV5-1	.	.	TRBJ1-3	CASSLGGYSGNTIYF	TGCGCCAGCAGCTTGGGCGGATACTCTGGAAACACCATATATTTT
TRBV6-1	.	.	TRBJ1-5	CASSDTGRGVNQPQHF	TGTGCCAGCAGTGATACAGGGAGGGGGGTCAATCAGCCCCAGCATTTT
TRBV18	many	TRBD1	TRBJ2-2	CASSPLKGTGTVANTGELFF	TGTGCCAGCTCACCGTTGAAGGGGACAGGGACTGTAGCGAACACCGGGGAGCTGTTTTTT
TRBV5-1	.	TRBD2	TRBJ2-3	CASSHGAGGTDTQYF	TGCGCCAGCAGCCATGGCGCGGGGGGCACAGATACGCAGTATTTT
TRBV9	.	TRBD1	TRBJ2-5	CASSAGDRTKETQYF	TGTGCCAGCAGCGCCGGGGACAGAACAAAAGAGACCCAGTACTTC
TRBV21-1	.	.	TRBJ1-5	CASSKAGDREESQPQHF	TGTGCCAGCAGCAAAGCGGGAGACAGGGAAGAAAGTCAGCCCCAGCATTTT
TRBV27	.	.	TRBJ1-1	CASSLRGNTEAFF	TGTGCCAGCAGTTTAAGGGGAAACACTGAAGCTTTCTTT
TRBV18	.	TRBD1	TRBJ1-1	CASSPQTGGKTEAFF	TGTGCCAGCTCACCACAGACAGGGGGCAAGACTGAAGCTTTCTTT
TRBV5-1	.	.	TRBJ2-7	CASSLDGYEQYF	TGCGCCAGCAGCTTGGACGGCTACGAGCAGTACTTC
TRBV3-1/TRBV3-2	.	.	TRBJ2-7	CASSQDGPYEQYF	TGTGCCAGCAGCCAAGATGGCCCCTACGAGCAGTACTTC
TRBV18	.	.	TRBJ2-3	CASSPHQGGTQYF	TGTGCCAGCTCACCACATCAGGGCGGTACGCAGTATTTT
TRBV7-9	.	TRBD1	TRBJ2-2	CASSSPRGPHDTGELFF	TGTGCCAGCAGCTCACCAAGGGGGCCCCATGATACCGGGGAGCTGTTTTTT
TRBV5-4	.	.	TRBJ2-1	CASSLEDRENEQFF	TGTGCCAGCAGCTTGGAGGACCGGGAAAACGAGCAGTTCTTC
TRBV15	.	TRBD2	TRBJ2-1	CATSRGGGGPNEQFF	TGTGCCACCAGCAGAGGGGGCGGGGGGCCCAATGAGCAGTTCTTC
TRBV6-5	once	.	TRBJ1-5	CAARQTKVGPQHF	TGTGCCGCCCGACAGACGAAAGTAGGGCCCCAGCATTTT
TRBV7-2	.	.	TRBJ2-5	CASSQDRSETQYF	TGTGCCAGCAGTCAGGACAGATCAGAGACCCAGTACTTC
TRBV30	.	.	TRBJ1-1	CAWERDTNTEAFF	TGTGCCTGGGAAAGGGACACAAACACTGAAGCTTTCTTT
TRBV23-1	.	TRBD2	TRBJ2-7	CASSQLEWGGNYEQYF	TGCGCCAGCAGTCAATTGGAGTGGGGGGGAAATTACGAGCAGTACTTC